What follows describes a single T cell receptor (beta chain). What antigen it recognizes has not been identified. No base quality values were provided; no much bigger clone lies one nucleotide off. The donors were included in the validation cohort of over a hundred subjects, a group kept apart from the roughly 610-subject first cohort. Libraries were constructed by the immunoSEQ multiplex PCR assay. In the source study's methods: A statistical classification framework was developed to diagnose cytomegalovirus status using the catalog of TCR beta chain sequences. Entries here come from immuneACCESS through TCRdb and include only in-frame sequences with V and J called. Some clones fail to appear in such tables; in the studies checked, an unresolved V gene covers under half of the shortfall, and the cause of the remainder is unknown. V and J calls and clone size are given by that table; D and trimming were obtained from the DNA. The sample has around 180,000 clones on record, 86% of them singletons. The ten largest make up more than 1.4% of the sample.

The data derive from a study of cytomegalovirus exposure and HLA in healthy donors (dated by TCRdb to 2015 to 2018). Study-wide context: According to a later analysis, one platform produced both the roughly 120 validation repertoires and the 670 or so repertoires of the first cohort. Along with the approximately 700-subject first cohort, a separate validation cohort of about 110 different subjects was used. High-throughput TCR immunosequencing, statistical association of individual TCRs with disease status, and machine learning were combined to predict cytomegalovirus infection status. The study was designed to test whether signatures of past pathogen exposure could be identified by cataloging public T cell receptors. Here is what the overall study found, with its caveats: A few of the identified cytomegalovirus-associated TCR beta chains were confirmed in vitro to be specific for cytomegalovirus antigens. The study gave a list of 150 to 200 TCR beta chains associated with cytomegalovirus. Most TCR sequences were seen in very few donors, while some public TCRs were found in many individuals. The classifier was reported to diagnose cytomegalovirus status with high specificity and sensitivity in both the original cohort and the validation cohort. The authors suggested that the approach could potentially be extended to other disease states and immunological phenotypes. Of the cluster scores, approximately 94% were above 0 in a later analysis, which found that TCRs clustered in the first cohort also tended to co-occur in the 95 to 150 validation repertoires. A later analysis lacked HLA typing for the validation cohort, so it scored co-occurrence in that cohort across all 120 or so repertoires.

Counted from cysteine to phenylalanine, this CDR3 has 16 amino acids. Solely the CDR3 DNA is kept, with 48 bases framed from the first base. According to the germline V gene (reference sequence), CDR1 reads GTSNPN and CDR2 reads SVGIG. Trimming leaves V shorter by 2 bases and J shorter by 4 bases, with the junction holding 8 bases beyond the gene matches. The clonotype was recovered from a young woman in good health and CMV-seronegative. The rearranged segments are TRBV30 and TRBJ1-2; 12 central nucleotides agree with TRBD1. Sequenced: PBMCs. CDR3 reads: CAWSTGQGARSYGYTF. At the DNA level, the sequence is TGTGCCTGGAGTACGGGACAGGGGGCTAGGAGCTATGGCTACACCTTC.